The entry below describes one TCR beta chain. Per the original data handling: Scientists estimated how many nucleated cells there were by amplifying reference gene primers. Produced via immunoSEQ multiplex PCR; TCRdb's table is partial and in-frame only. That table is the source of V, J and clone size, and D and trimming were worked out from the DNA. The table records about 190,000 clones, roughly four fifths of them present only once. V lost 6 bases and J lost 5, with 8 bases in between. The CDR3 covers 11 residues. CDR1 and CDR2 from the germline V gene are SQVTM and ANQGSEA. This entry is derived from a study of blood T cell repertoires in COVID-19.

The sample comprised peripheral blood. The TCR sequence derives from a man aged 50 or older who had recovered from COVID-19. The V call is TRBV29-1, the J call TRBJ2-1; the D is unclear. This CDR3 reads CSVRKNNEQFF. CDR3 bases: TGCAGCGTCAGAAAAAACAATGAGCAGTTCTTC.